The text below deals with one T cell receptor beta chain. No antigen is known for it. V was clipped by 1 base and J by 0 bases, with 10 bases between them. The CDR3 is 17 residues long. The germline V gene has CDR1 SEHNR and CDR2 FQNEAQ (reference sequence). These data originate in a study of Graves' ophthalmopathy and Graves' hyperthyroidism. Study-wide findings and caveats: Ophthalmopathy could be told apart from stable hyperthyroidism by a 13-signature model (87.88% sensitivity, 70% to 84% specificity). Among expanded thyroid clonotypes above 0.001 frequency, most also occurred in blood.

Amplified material comprised TCR beta CDR3 regions derived from RNA transcripts. First-round RT-PCR employed HTBI primers, with a second-round multiplex PCR after it. TCRdb independently ran MiXCR on the multiplex PCR reads; one entry per CDR3 protein. This sample has 200,000 to 250,000 distinct CDR3 sequences, with 45% found just once. Ophthalmopathy-affected donors exhibited moderate-to-severe activity, CAS ≥3, NOSPECS ≥4, and duration under 3 months. As diagnostic evidence, clinical symptoms, serum thyroxine, TRAb, thyroid ultrasound and orbital computed tomography were relied upon. Material: peripheral blood. This chain joins TRBV7-9 and TRBJ2-6; D is undetermined. The TCR sequence derives from an adult man with Graves' ophthalmopathy. This chain's CDR3 is CASSLDRILSGANVLTF. In nucleotides, the CDR3 is TGTGCCAGCAGCTTAGACCGAATCCTCTCTGGGGCCAACGTCCTGACTTTC. The full variable domain, in which reference TRBV7-9 and TRBJ2-6 provide the parts outside the CDR3, is DTGVSQNPRHKITKRGQNVTFRCDPISEHNRLYWYRQTLGQGPEFLTYFQNEAQLEKSRLLSDRFSAERPKGSFSTLEIQRTEQGDSAMYLCASSLDRILSGANVLTFGAGSRLTVL.